In its sample, the clone carrying this T cell receptor (beta chain) was seen once. The target antigen is unknown. CDR3 length: 16 residues. Trimming cost V 3 bases and J 8 bases, with 22 bases left between them. Germline V lookup: CDR1 MDHEN, CDR2 SYDVKM. This specimen belongs to a study of OX40 agonist ivuxolimab in advanced cancers. Study overall: Past anti-PD-1, anti-PD-L1 or anti-CTLA-4 therapy was accepted, and 40% had received some. Patients achieving partial responses numbered three: one hepatocellular carcinoma case and two cutaneous melanoma cases.

Study-level points and caveats: Clonal expansion among partial responders at 0.1-3.0 mg/kg ranked near the lowest.

Patients who had autoimmune disease history or got systemic immunosuppression were left out. The protocol was immunoSEQ multiplex PCR, while the TCRdb copy is restricted to in-frame clones and leaves out a portion. The table includes 60,000 or so clones, roughly 84% detected once. This chain connects TRBV28 to TRBJ1-2, with TRBD1 as a possible D gene (5 bases). Source: CD4+ or CD8+ T cells sorted from blood, taken in a trial of the OX40 agonist ivuxolimab. This receptor was identified in an adult with an advanced solid tumor such as melanoma, head and neck, liver or kidney cancer. The CDR3: CASSFSSTSQGEGYTF. The CDR3, as DNA: TGTGCCAGCAGTTTCTCGTCGACTAGTCAGGGTGAAGGCTACACCTTC.